Sequencing of this T cell receptor (beta chain) was carried out in a study of T cell repertoires in cytomegalovirus infection. Between the trimmed V and J ends, which lost 3 bases and 2 bases, there was a span of 13 bases. This CDR3 comprises 15 residues. In germline, CDR1 is SGDLS, CDR2 YYNGEE. Comments on this clonotype: What it recognizes is unknown.

A single record per CDR3 protein comes from TCRdb applying MiXCR to the reads. The sample has fewer than 200,000 distinct CDR3 sequences, less than 25% seen once. The receptor was derived from a human donor in good health (CMV status not recorded). Some clones in this sample may be carry-over from other donors' samples. The sample in question was CD8+ T cells from cultured PBMCs, obtained from culture after CMV antigen stimulation. The V call is TRBV9, the J call TRBJ2-3; D perhaps matches TRBD1 (7 bases). CDR3 sequence reads: CASSAQGGVTDTQYF. As DNA, the CDR3 is TGTGCCAGCAGCGCCCAGGGGGGAGTCACAGATACGCAGTATTTT.